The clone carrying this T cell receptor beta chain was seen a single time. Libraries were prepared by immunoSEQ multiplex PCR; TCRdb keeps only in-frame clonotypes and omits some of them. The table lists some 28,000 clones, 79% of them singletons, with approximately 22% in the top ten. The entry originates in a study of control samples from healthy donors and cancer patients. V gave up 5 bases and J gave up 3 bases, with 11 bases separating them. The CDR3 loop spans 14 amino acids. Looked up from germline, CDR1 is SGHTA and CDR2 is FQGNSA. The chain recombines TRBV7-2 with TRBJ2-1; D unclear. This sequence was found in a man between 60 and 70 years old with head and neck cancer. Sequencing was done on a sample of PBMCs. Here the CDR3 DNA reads TGTGCCAGCAGCAAAGCAGGAGACTACAATGAGCAGTTCTTC. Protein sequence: CASSKAGDYNEQFF.